The 14 T cell receptor beta chains listed next were all sequenced from one sample in a study of blood T cell repertoires in COVID-19. Libraries were prepared by immunoSEQ multiplex PCR; TCRdb keeps only in-frame clonotypes and omits some of them. Of hundreds of thousands of clones listed, 90% were seen once; the top ten hold 2.6%. The material sequenced was PBMCs or T cells enriched from blood (not recorded which). Receptors were obtained from a man aged 55 to 70 who had recovered from COVID-19.

The V and J genes are TRBV7-2 and TRBJ2-5, with D possibly TRBD1 on 5 matching bases. The germline V gene has CDR1 SGHTA and CDR2 FQGNSA. CDR3 length: 15 residues. Trimming took 5 bases from V and 3 from J, leaving 16 bases between them. CDR3 in amino acids: CASSPFRTKKETQYF. The CDR3 DNA is TGTGCCAGCAGCCCTTTTCGGACAAAAAAAGAGACCCAGTACTTC.

This clone was seen just once. The V and J genes are TRBV4-1 and TRBJ1-2, with 8 nucleotides matching TRBD1. V lost 0 bases to trimming and J lost 2 bases; unmatched junction nucleotides: 2. Looked up from germline, CDR1 is MGHRA and CDR2 is YSYEKL. The CDR3 consists of 15 residues. The CDR3 loop reads CASSQDGQGNYGYTF. The CDR3 DNA is TGCGCCAGCAGCCAAGATGGACAGGGAAACTATGGCTACACCTTC.

The rearrangement uses TRBV5-1 and TRBJ2-1; D uncertain. V was pared by 5 bases and J by 0 bases, with 15 bases between. CDR1 is SGHRS and CDR2 is YFSETQ in the germline V gene. The CDR3 contains 16 residues. CDR3 in DNA: TGCGCCAGCAGGAAAGATGGTACCAGCTCCTACAATGAGCAGTTCTTC. Translating it yields CASRKDGTSSYNEQFF.

This clone was seen once. The chain uses TRBV5-6 and TRBJ1-2; 7 bases align to TRBD1. The CDR3 runs to 17 residues. Unmatched junction bases numbered 15, after V lost 5 bases and J lost 2 bases. CDR1 SGHDT and CDR2 YYEEEE come from the germline V gene. Written as DNA, the CDR3 is TGTGCCAGCAGTCAAGATACCTACAGGGGAGCCAACTATGGCTACACCTTC. Translating it yields CASSQDTYRGANYGYTF.

J is TRBJ2-7 and V is TRBV5-5; unclear D gene. V dropped 4 bases and J dropped 8 bases, with 13 bases sitting between them. This CDR3 region has 12 residues. Germline loops: CDR1 SGHKS, CDR2 YYEKEE (reference sequence). CDR3 coding DNA: TGTGCCAGCAGCCGCGACCGACTCCAGCAGTACTTC. It is translated as CASSRDRLQQYF.

In DNA form, the CDR3 reads TGTGCCAGCAGTTACCAGATAATAGATACGCAGTATTTT. It yields the protein CASSYQIIDTQYF. This chain links TRBV6-5 with TRBJ2-3; no clear D. CDR1 is MNHEY, CDR2 SVGAGI, per germline. This CDR3 spans 13 amino acids. V dropped 2 bases and J dropped 5 bases, with 8 bases sitting between them.

V usage is TRBV5-1 and J usage is TRBJ2-6; 7 bases align to TRBD1. With 4 bases clipped from V and 0 bases from J, the junction kept 19 bases outside the gene matches. CDR3 length: 21 residues. Germline CDR1 SGHRS, CDR2 YFSETQ. Here the CDR3 reads CASSTRLLGQDGLSGANVLTF. The CDR3 region has the DNA TGCGCCAGCAGCACCAGACTTCTAGGACAGGATGGGCTCTCTGGGGCCAACGTCCTGACTTTC.

This chain uses TRBV11-3 with TRBJ2-7; possible D gene TRBD1, 6 bases. Germline CDR1 is SGHNT and CDR2 is YENEEA. V was trimmed by 5 bases and J by 2 bases, leaving 16 bases between them. The CDR3 runs to 15 residues. The CDR3 loop reads CASSLHSGAAYEQYF. The CDR3, as DNA: TGTGCCAGCAGCCTACACTCAGGGGCAGCCTACGAGCAGTACTTC.

The genes are TRBV18 and TRBJ1-1; no reliable D call. This CDR3 spans 15 amino acids. The V and J ends lost 3 bases and 5 bases respectively, with 16 bases between them. The germline V gene encodes CDR1 KGHSH and CDR2 LQKENI. CDR3 in DNA: TGTGCCAGCTCACCCGGCGGGAGGGTGGGGACTGAAGCTTTCTTT. It yields the protein CASSPGGRVGTEAFF. The complete variable domain, with remaining parts taken from reference TRBV18 and TRBJ1-1, reads NAGVMQNPRHLVRRRGQEARLRCSPMKGHSHVYWYRQLPEEGLKFMVYLQKENIIDESGMPKERFSAEFPKEGPSILRIQQVVRGDSAAYFCASSPGGRVGTEAFFGQGTRLTVV.

The rearrangement uses TRBV4-1 and TRBJ2-7, with D perhaps matching TRBD2 (5 bases). This CDR3 is 15 amino acids long. Germline V gives CDR1 MGHRA, CDR2 YSYEKL. V shed 1 base and J shed 6 bases, with 16 bases lying between them. CDR3 coding DNA: TGCGCCAGCAGCCAAGTAGCCGCGGACTGGGGCGAGCAGTACTTC. Amino acids: CASSQVAADWGEQYF.

This clone is a singleton in its sample. The sample holds other DNA sequences that translate to the same CDR3. The chain employs TRBV19 and TRBJ2-2; no reliable D call. The V end lost 3 bases, the J end lost 1 base, and 6 bases lay between the germline ends. The CDR3 spans 14 residues. The V gene's germline CDR1 is LNHDA and CDR2 SQIVND (reference sequence). The CDR3 reads CASSIGRNTGELFF. The CDR3 nucleotides are TGTGCCAGTAGTATTGGCAGGAACACCGGGGAGCTGTTTTTT.

This clone was recorded a few times. This rearrangement joins TRBV7-9 to TRBJ1-4, with 8 bases matching TRBD1. Germline CDR1 and CDR2: SEHNR and FQNEAQ (reference sequence). The CDR3 consists of 15 residues. V was clipped by 2 bases and J by 7 bases; unmatched bases: 6. The CDR3 DNA reads TGTGCCAGCAGCTTACAGGGGGCTCCGGCTGAAAAACTGTTTTTT. Residues: CASSLQGAPAEKLFF.

The chain recombines TRBV30 with TRBJ1-2; D unclear. Trimming removed 2 bases from V and 6 bases from J, with 13 bases in between. The CDR3 totals 13 residues. The germline gives CDR1 GTSNPN, CDR2 SVGIG (reference sequence). CDR3 loop: CAWSLGGFNGYTF. In nucleotides, the CDR3 is TGTGCCTGGAGTTTGGGAGGGTTTAATGGCTACACCTTC.

The chain joins TRBV30 to TRBJ2-3, with TRBD2 as a possible D gene (5 bases). This CDR3 is built from 15 residues. Germline V lookup: CDR1 GTSNPN, CDR2 SVGIG (reference sequence). V was pared by 4 bases and J by 0 bases, with 14 bases between. The CDR3 region has the DNA TGTGCCTGGAAAAGGGCTAGCCTTAGCACAGATACGCAGTATTTT. Translation: CAWKRASLSTDTQYF.